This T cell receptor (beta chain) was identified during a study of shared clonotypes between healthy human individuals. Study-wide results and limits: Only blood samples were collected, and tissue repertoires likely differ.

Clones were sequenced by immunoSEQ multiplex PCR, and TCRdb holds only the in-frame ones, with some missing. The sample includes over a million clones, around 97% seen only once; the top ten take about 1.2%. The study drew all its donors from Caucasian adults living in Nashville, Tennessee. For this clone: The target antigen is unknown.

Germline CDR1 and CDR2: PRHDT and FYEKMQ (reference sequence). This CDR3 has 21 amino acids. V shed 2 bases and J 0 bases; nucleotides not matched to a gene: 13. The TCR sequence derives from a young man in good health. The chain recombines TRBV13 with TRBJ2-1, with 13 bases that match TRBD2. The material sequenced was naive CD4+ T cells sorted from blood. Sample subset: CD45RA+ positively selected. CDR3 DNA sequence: TGTGCCAGCAGCTTAACCAACAGGGGACTAGCGGGGTCTCGCTCCTACAATGAGCAGTTCTTC. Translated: CASSLTNRGLAGSRSYNEQFF. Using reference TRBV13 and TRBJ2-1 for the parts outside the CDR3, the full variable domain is AAGVIQSPRHLIKEKRETATLKCYPIPRHDTVYWYQQGPGQDPQFLISFYEKMQSDKGSIPDRFSAQQFSDYHSELNMSSLELGDSALYFCASSLTNRGLAGSRSYNEQFFGPGTRLTVL.